This TCR beta chain was observed in a study of CXCR3-negative and CXCR3-positive naive CD8 T cells (dated by TCRdb to the late 2010s). Looking at the study overall: In total, around 150 million TRB reads were obtained, or roughly 1.5 +/- 0.3 million reads per library. Diversity and physicochemical repertoire analyses were performed on about a dozen donors pooled from two independent experiments. Naive subsets from 5 donors and memory cells from 3 donors were included in the TRBV-TRBJ cluster analysis. Overall results and qualifications from the work: Because CXCR3 expression was partially decreased after cryopreservation, freshly isolated PBMCs were used for most assays. TRBV-TRBJ usage was similar between naive CXCR3-negative and CXCR3-positive cells from the same donor, while memory cells showed distinct patterns. Repertoire diversity was comparably high in both naive subsets but much lower in memory CD8+ T cells. TRB CDR3s from CXCR3-positive naive cells showed higher hydrophobicity (lower Kidera factor 4), lower energy, and higher strength and volume indices than CXCR3-negative naive cells. Surface CD5, linked to self-reactivity in mice, was comparable between naive subsets; TCR interaction strength was therefore also inferred from TRB CDR3 physicochemical properties.

A note on this clonotype: Its antigen is still unknown.

Instrument used: NextSeq 550. The Human TCR Profiling Kit (MiLaboratory) was used to prepare UMI-labeled 5' RACE TRB cDNA libraries. The full amount of extracted RNA was used for cDNA synthesis, and the full amount of resulting cDNA was used for PCR amplification. Libraries were prepared in parallel with an identical number of PCR cycles. The authors' analysis ran thus. About 53,000 +/- 9,400 unique UMI-labeled TRB cDNA molecules per library were extracted with MIGEC and MiXCR, with at least two reads per UMI required. On average, 40,000 +/- 10,000 functional in-frame TRB CDR3 nucleotide clonotypes lacking stop codons were found per library. After downsampling to 5000 UMI-labeled TRB molecules per sample, diversity metrics such as normalized Shannon-Wiener and Chao1 were calculated in VDJtools. Clonotype-size-weighted physicochemical properties of the central five CDR3 residues (interaction energy, strength, volume and Kidera factor 4) were computed in VDJtools. TCRdb reprocessed the reads and assigns one entry to each CDR3 protein sequence, leaving out DNA. The V and J calls here are based on TCRdb, not the publication. This sample's listing comprises fewer than 9,000 distinct CDR3 sequences. Approximately 2% of the sample is held by the ten biggest clonotypes.

Each CD8+ T cell subset was flow-sorted in triplicate, and around 300,000 cells per subset were placed directly into RLT lysis buffer. To exclude memory contaminants, naive CD8+ T cells were stringently defined as CD45RO-CCR7+CD27+CD95-. Peripheral blood mononuclear cells were isolated from buffy coats using standard density gradient centrifugation. A FACSAria III was used to flow-sort naive CD8+ T cells into CXCR3-negative and CXCR3-positive populations. Total RNA was extracted from sorted cells with an RNeasy Mini Kit. Reading from cysteine to phenylalanine, the CDR3 counts 13 amino acids. DNA was not recorded. The germline V gene yields SQVTM for CDR1 and ANQGSEA for CDR2.

Sequenced sample: naive CXCR3- CD8+ T cells from blood. Interpreted using the paper, the cell subset or site label stands for: CD45RO-CCR7+CD27+CD95- naive CD8+ T cells lacking CXCR3 (TNR3-). Here the chain combines TRBV29-1 and TRBJ2-1; TCRdb outputs TRBD2, but without DNA this stays unchecked. This sequence originates from a human donor in good health. Some clones in this sample may be carry-over from other donors' samples. The CDR3 reads CSAGTSDYNEQFF.